Listed below are T cell receptor beta chains from one sample, sequenced in a study of blood T cell repertoires in COVID-19. The method was immunoSEQ multiplex PCR; TCRdb's version includes in-frame clones alone and lacks a portion of them. The top ten hold 15% to 20% of the sample, which has some 170,000 clones, roughly nine tenths seen once. Sequencing was done on a sample of peripheral blood. The receptors were gathered from a man in his fifties or sixties with active or convalescent COVID-19. Each CDR3 is given with its conserved first and last residue. D genes are given only for firm matches. Rows give clone size only sometimes, using once, few, many, or a class for an expanded clone.

clone size: .
V gene: TRBV12-5
D gene: TRBD1
J gene: TRBJ1-3
CDR3 protein: CASGIGTGGNTIYF
CDR3 DNA: TGTGCTAGTGGTATCGGGACAGGGGGAAACACCATATATTTT

clone size: .
V gene: TRBV5-6
D gene: TRBD1
J gene: TRBJ2-2
CDR3 protein: CASRPGQGAGELFF
CDR3 DNA: TGTGCCAGCAGGCCTGGACAGGGTGCCGGGGAGCTGTTTTTT

clone size: .
V gene: TRBV19
D gene: TRBD1
J gene: TRBJ2-6
CDR3 protein: CASSPLQGVSSGANVLTF
CDR3 DNA: TGTGCCAGTAGCCCACTGCAGGGGGTAAGCTCTGGGGCCAACGTCCTGACTTTC

clone size: .
V gene: TRBV18
D gene: TRBD1
J gene: TRBJ2-3
CDR3 protein: CASSDRVLADTQYF
CDR3 DNA: TGTGCCAGCTCGGACAGGGTGCTCGCAGATACGCAGTATTTT

clone size: once
V gene: TRBV7-2
D gene: TRBD1
J gene: TRBJ2-1
CDR3 protein: CASRWDRGLNNEQFF
CDR3 DNA: TGTGCCAGCAGGTGGGACAGGGGACTTAACAATGAGCAGTTCTTC

clone size: .
V gene: TRBV4-1
D gene: TRBD1
J gene: TRBJ2-7
CDR3 protein: CASSQEAGGVYEQYF
CDR3 DNA: TGCGCCAGCAGCCAAGAAGCAGGGGGAGTCTACGAGCAGTACTTC

clone size: .
V gene: TRBV3-1/TRBV3-2
D gene: .
J gene: TRBJ2-4
CDR3 protein: CASSPGLLAKNIQYF
CDR3 DNA: TGTGCCAGCAGCCCGGGACTTCTAGCCAAAAACATTCAGTACTTC

clone size: few
V gene: TRBV19
D gene: .
J gene: TRBJ1-4
CDR3 protein: CASRPGTTRLQLFF
CDR3 DNA: TGTGCCAGTCGACCCGGGACAACTCGGCTTCAACTGTTTTTT

clone size: .
V gene: TRBV5-1
D gene: .
J gene: TRBJ2-3
CDR3 protein: CASSPLGRGGTDTQYF
CDR3 DNA: TGCGCCAGCAGCCCCCTTGGGCGGGGCGGCACAGATACGCAGTATTTT

clone size: .
V gene: TRBV7-6
D gene: .
J gene: TRBJ2-7
CDR3 protein: CASSPTGWTSEQYF
CDR3 DNA: TGTGCCAGCAGCCCCACAGGTTGGACGAGTGAGCAGTACTTC

clone size: once
V gene: TRBV5-4
D gene: .
J gene: TRBJ1-6
CDR3 protein: CASSLGQDNSPLHF
CDR3 DNA: TGTGCCAGCAGCTTGGGACAAGATAATTCACCCCTCCACTTT

clone size: .
V gene: TRBV2
D gene: .
J gene: TRBJ2-2
CDR3 protein: CASSELGGGDTGELFF
CDR3 DNA: TGTGCCAGCAGTGAATTAGGAGGGGGCGACACCGGGGAGCTGTTTTTT

clone size: .
V gene: TRBV12-5
D gene: .
J gene: TRBJ1-1
CDR3 protein: CASGSGGAEAFF
CDR3 DNA: TGTGCTAGTGGTTCGGGGGGAGCTGAAGCTTTCTTT

clone size: .
V gene: TRBV10-2
D gene: .
J gene: TRBJ1-6
CDR3 protein: CASNTGNSPLHF
CDR3 DNA: TGCGCCAGCAACACAGGGAATTCACCCCTCCACTTT

clone size: .
V gene: TRBV5-4
D gene: TRBD1
J gene: TRBJ1-5
CDR3 protein: CASSAQGDKPQHF
CDR3 DNA: TGTGCCAGCAGCGCCCAGGGGGATAAGCCCCAGCATTTT

clone size: .
V gene: TRBV6-5
D gene: TRBD1
J gene: TRBJ2-7
CDR3 protein: CASTTGTGGVEQYF
CDR3 DNA: TGTGCCAGCACCACTGGGACAGGGGGTGTCGAGCAGTACTTC

clone size: .
V gene: TRBV2
D gene: TRBD2
J gene: TRBJ2-5
CDR3 protein: CASSEGLAGHETQYF
CDR3 DNA: TGTGCCAGCAGCGAAGGACTAGCGGGGCATGAGACCCAGTACTTC

clone size: .
V gene: TRBV4-1
D gene: .
J gene: TRBJ1-2
CDR3 protein: CASSHTTSQVTYGYTF
CDR3 DNA: TGCGCCAGCAGCCATACTACCTCCCAAGTTACCTATGGCTACACCTTC

clone size: .
V gene: TRBV7-9
D gene: TRBD1
J gene: TRBJ1-1
CDR3 protein: CASSLGQGNTEAFF
CDR3 DNA: TGTGCCAGCAGCCTTGGACAGGGGAACACTGAAGCTTTCTTT

clone size: .
V gene: TRBV27
D gene: .
J gene: TRBJ1-2
CDR3 protein: CASSLRQNYGYTF
CDR3 DNA: TGTGCCAGCAGTTTAAGACAGAACTATGGCTACACCTTC

clone size: .
V gene: TRBV7-2
D gene: TRBD2
J gene: TRBJ2-7
CDR3 protein: CASSPTSGSSYEQYF
CDR3 DNA: TGTGCCAGCAGCCCCACTAGCGGGAGCTCCTACGAGCAGTACTTC

clone size: .
V gene: TRBV2
D gene: TRBD2
J gene: TRBJ2-3
CDR3 protein: CASSVSGGSTDTQYF
CDR3 DNA: TGTGCCAGCAGTGTCAGCGGGGGGAGCACAGATACGCAGTATTTT

clone size: few
V gene: TRBV7-9
D gene: TRBD2
J gene: TRBJ2-2
CDR3 protein: CASSLGSTTSGRAGGELFF
CDR3 DNA: TGTGCCAGCAGCTTAGGGTCGACTACTAGCGGGAGGGCCGGCGGGGAGCTGTTTTTT

clone size: .
V gene: TRBV29-1
D gene: .
J gene: TRBJ1-4
CDR3 protein: CSVERGGRATNEKLFF
CDR3 DNA: TGCAGCGTTGAACGGGGGGGACGAGCAACTAATGAAAAACTGTTTTTT

clone size: .
V gene: TRBV4-2
D gene: .
J gene: TRBJ1-2
CDR3 protein: CASSQEGGFTYGYTF
CDR3 DNA: TGTGCCAGCAGCCAAGAGGGAGGATTTACCTATGGCTACACCTTC

clone size: few
V gene: TRBV10-3
D gene: .
J gene: TRBJ2-2
CDR3 protein: CAISENTGTTGELFF
CDR3 DNA: TGTGCCATCAGTGAGAATACAGGGACCACCGGGGAGCTGTTTTTT